This is a list of T cell receptor beta chains from one sample in a study of tumor-infiltrating lymphocytes in primary liver carcinoma. TCRdb recomputed calls from the multiplex PCR reads with MiXCR, one row per CDR3 protein. The sample consists of a few hundred thousand distinct CDR3 sequences, 50% to 75% of them appearing once. Specimen: peripheral blood. The receptors were sampled from a woman in her thirties with primary liver carcinoma and hepatitis B virus infection. Both conserved end residues are part of each CDR3. The order of the fields is clone size, V gene, D gene, J gene, CDR3 DNA, CDR3 protein. A D gene is named only where the DNA matches it firmly. The size of a clone is reported for some rows only, either as once, few or many, or as a class for expanded clones.

few	TRBV11-1	-	TRBJ2-7	TGTGTCAGCAGCTATGGGCGGGACTCCTACGAGCACTACTTC	CVSSYGRDSYEHYF
-	TRBV11-2	-	TRBJ2-2	TGTGCCAGCAGCTTAGCTAGTTCGTGGGAGACCCGGGAGCTGTTTTTT	CASSLASSWETRELFF
-	TRBV29-1	-	TRBJ1-6	TGCAGCGTTGCGATAGATCAGAATTCACCCCTCCACTTT	CSVAIDQNSPLHF
-	TRBV14	-	TRBJ2-1	TGTGCCAGCAGCCGACTAAACTACAATGAGCAGTTCTTC	CASSRLNYNEQFF
-	TRBV29-1	-	TRBJ1-2	TGCAGCGTTGAAGTCATGGGGGGCTACACCTTC	CSVEVMGGYTF
-	TRBV5-1	TRBD1	TRBJ2-7	TGCGCCAGCAGCCCGGACAGGGTTCGAAGTATCGACTACGAGCAGTACTTC	CASSPDRVRSIDYEQYF
many	TRBV4-3	TRBD2	TRBJ2-1	TGCGCCAGCAGCCAAGTACGGGGACTAGTAACGAAGAATGAGCAGTTCTTC	CASSQVRGLVTKNEQFF
few	TRBV6-5	TRBD1	TRBJ1-3	TGTGCCAGCAGTTCCGGGACAGCGCGATCTGGAAACACCATATATTTT	CASSSGTARSGNTIYF
-	TRBV12-3/TRBV12-4	TRBD1	TRBJ2-2	TGTGCCAGCAGCAGAGGGGGCAGTAGCACTGGGGAGCTGTTTTTT	CASSRGGSSTGELFF
once	TRBV28	-	TRBJ2-3	TGTGCCAGCGGGGGCCTGGGACTATTCGGAGATACGCAGTATTTT	CASGGLGLFGDTQYF